A selection of T cell receptor beta chains follows, all from one sample in a study of blood T cell repertoires in COVID-19. Data came from immunoSEQ multiplex PCR; TCRdb stores just in-frame clones and leaves some out. The profile shows around 80,000 clones, approximately 85% of them singletons. Input material: peripheral blood. These receptors were taken from a man between 50 and 59 years old with COVID-19, enrolled during active disease. CDR3s include the opening cysteine and the closing phenylalanine or tryptophan. A D gene is named only where the DNA matches it firmly. Rows give clone size only sometimes, using once, few, many, or a class for an expanded clone.

>.|TRBJ1-6|TRBV9|.
TGTGCCAGCAGCTTAGGACAGCCGAATTCACCCCTCCACTTT
CASSLGQPNSPLHF
>.|TRBJ2-5|TRBV3-1/TRBV3-2|.
TGTGCCAGCAGCCGTTCCGGGACTCAGGAGACCCAGTACTTC
CASSRSGTQETQYF
>.|TRBJ2-1|TRBV19|few
TGTGCCAGTATGGTAGGGAGACCACCTGAAAACAATGAGCAGTTCTTC
CASMVGRPPENNEQFF
>TRBD1|TRBJ1-4|TRBV6-2/TRBV6-3|.
TGTGCCAGCAGCCCCGGGACAGGTGTATCTGCAACTAATGAAAAACTGTTTTTT
CASSPGTGVSATNEKLFF
>TRBD2|TRBJ2-5|TRBV5-5|.
TGTGCCAGCAGCTTTGATAGCGGGGGGGGAGAGACCCAGTACTTC
CASSFDSGGGETQYF
>.|TRBJ1-1|TRBV10-2|.
TGCGCCAGCAGTGAGGGGGCGTGGGGCACTGAAGCTTTCTTT
CASSEGAWGTEAFF
>.|TRBJ1-2|TRBV5-1|.
TGCGCCAGCAGTGGACTCGGCTATGGCTACACCTTC
CASSGLGYGYTF
>.|TRBJ1-6|TRBV29-1|few
TGCAGCGCCAGGACAGCCTATAATTCACCCCTCCACTTT
CSARTAYNSPLHF
>TRBD1|TRBJ2-7|TRBV27|few
TGTGCCAGCAGAGACTCCGACAGGGCACCCTACGAGCAGTACTTC
CASRDSDRAPYEQYF
>.|TRBJ1-1|TRBV6-5|once
TGTGCCAGCAAGAGACAACAGAACACTGAAGCTTTCTTT
CASKRQQNTEAFF
>.|TRBJ1-2|TRBV29-1|.
TGCAGCGTTGAAGATCCCCGGGACTATGGCTACACCTTC
CSVEDPRDYGYTF
>.|TRBJ1-5|TRBV19|.
TGTGCCAGTACCGCCACGACACAGTTTAGCAATCAGCCCCAGCATTTT
CASTATTQFSNQPQHF
>TRBD2|TRBJ2-3|TRBV6-4|.
TGTGCCAGCAGTGTGGAAGCGGGAGGGCCAGATACGCAGTATTTT
CASSVEAGGPDTQYF